This TCR beta chain is from a study of blood T cell repertoires in COVID-19. Study information: The analysed material was cDNA or gDNA that came from T cells, B-cell-depleted T cells, or PBMCs.

CDR1 is SNHLY and CDR2 is FYNNEI in the germline V gene. Unmatched junction bases numbered 6, after V lost 3 bases and J lost 6 bases. This CDR3 comprises 15 residues. Generated by immunoSEQ multiplex PCR, the TCRdb table keeps only in-frame clones and is missing some. The sample holds approximately 230,000 clones, around nine tenths seen once. The study drew participants aged about 18 to 90 years from around 24 US areas. Clinical history as reported by participants underpinned cohort assignment. The sample was PBMCs or T cells enriched from blood (not recorded which). The sequence was collected from a woman aged 18-29 years who had recovered from COVID-19. The gene calls are TRBV2 and TRBJ2-2; 8 nucleotides align to TRBD2. The CDR3 DNA sequence: TGTGCCAGCAGTGAGGAGGTCGGGAGGGCCGGGGAGCTGTTTTTT. Translating gives CASSEEVGRAGELFF.